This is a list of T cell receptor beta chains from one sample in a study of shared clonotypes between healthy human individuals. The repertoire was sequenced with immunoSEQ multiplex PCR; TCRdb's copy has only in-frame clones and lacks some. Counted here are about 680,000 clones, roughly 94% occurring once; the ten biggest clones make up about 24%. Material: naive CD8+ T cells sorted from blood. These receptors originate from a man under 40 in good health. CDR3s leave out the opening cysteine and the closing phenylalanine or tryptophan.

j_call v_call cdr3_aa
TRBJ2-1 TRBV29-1 SVVLGQGVSYNEQF
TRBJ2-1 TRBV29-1 SGSSGSYNEQF
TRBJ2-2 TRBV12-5 ASGFSEDTGELF
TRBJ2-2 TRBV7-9 ASSFPTTPENTGELF
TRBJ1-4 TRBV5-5 ASSLGTGGGKLF
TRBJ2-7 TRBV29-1 SVVDPVGPGLGDEQY
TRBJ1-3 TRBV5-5 ASSTATGVGNTIY
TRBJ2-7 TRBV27 ASMWGGSRIYEQY
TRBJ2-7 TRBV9 ASSVGDRGYEQY
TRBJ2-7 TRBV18 ASSPWTIPEYEQY
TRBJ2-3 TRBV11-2 ASSLGYRGLAESTDTQY
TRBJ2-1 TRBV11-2 ASSLGTGDEQF
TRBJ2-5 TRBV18 ASSPSLAGGEETQY
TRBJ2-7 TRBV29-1 SVEDRVGYEQY
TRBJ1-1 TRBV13 ASSPPGQGLSTEAF
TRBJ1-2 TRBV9 ASSVVDSYGYT
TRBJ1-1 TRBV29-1 SAGEEGKGLSTEAF
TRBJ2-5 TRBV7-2 ASSLVVWQGGETQY
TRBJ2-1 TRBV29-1 SVVRTGSFNEQF
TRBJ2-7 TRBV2 ASSDQGAYEQY
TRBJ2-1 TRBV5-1 ASSSGTSGRAPNEQF
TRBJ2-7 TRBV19 ASSLREGYEQY
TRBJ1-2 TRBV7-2 ASSLDPGPRYGYT
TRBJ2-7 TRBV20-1 SAKGATEQY
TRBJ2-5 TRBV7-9 ASSSGTRQETQY
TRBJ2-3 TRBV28 ASSFFRSGRSWDTQY
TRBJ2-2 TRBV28 ASSPYNSGELF
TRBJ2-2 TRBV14 ASSHIHGPGELF
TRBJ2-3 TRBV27 ASRPSGGADTQY
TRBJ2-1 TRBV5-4 ASSPGRGSGSYNEQF
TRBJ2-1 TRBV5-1 ASSLPTGTSGIYNEQF
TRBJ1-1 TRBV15 ATSTAPENTEAF
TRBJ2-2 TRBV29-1 SVPARDTGELF
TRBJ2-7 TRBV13 ASSFADRGRYEQY
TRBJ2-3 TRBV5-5 ASTRSSDTQY
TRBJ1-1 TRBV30 AWSVSNTYPMNTEAF
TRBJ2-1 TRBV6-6 ASRKDSSSYNEQF
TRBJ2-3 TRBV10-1 ASSESLAVDTQY
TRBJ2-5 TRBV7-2 ASSFGGRASGMQETQY
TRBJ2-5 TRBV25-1 ASSEPGTGGRETQY
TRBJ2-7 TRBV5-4 ASSFTQGGYEQY
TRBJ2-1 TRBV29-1 SVEALTRTSGSNEQF
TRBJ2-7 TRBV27 ASGSIGQVHYEQY
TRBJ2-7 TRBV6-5 ASSLSGRHEQY
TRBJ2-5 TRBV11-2 ASSSSGTQETQY
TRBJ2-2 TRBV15 ATSRDYLGGQDTGELF
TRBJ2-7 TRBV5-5 ASSFEGSHEQY
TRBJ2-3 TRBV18 ASSPTETGGIADTQY
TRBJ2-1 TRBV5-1 ASKGRLAGENEQF
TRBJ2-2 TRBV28 ASSSRDSHTGELF
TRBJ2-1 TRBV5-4 ASSLADREIDEQF
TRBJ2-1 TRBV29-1 SVVPRERGDEQF
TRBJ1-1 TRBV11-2 ASSLDRSVRPNTEAF
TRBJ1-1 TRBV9 ASSVGGASEAF
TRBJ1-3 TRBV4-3 ASSQGHDLVSGNTIY
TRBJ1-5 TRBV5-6 ASSLVGRSNQPQH
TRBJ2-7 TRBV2 ASSERRSSGTYEQY
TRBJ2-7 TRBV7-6 ASSLNRDYEQY
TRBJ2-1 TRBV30 AWSVRSNEQF
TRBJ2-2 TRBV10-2 ASSVGTRDTGELF